This T cell receptor (beta chain) was observed in a study of blood T cell repertoires in COVID-19 (dated by TCRdb to the early 2020s). Regarding the study in general: Samples from collaborators originated in the United States, Italy and Spain and spanned both the acute and convalescent phases of COVID-19. The material from the prospective study consisted of cDNA or gDNA derived from T cells, B-cell-depleted T cells, or PBMCs. The samples were drawn from two sources: the first 160 participants of the ongoing ImmuneRACE study, and about 1,300 subjects contributed by 6 global collaborators. HLA class I and class II types, where available, came from metadata supplied by the sample provider rather than from assay-based typing. A freely available public database, intended as a resource for researchers studying the immune response to SARS-CoV-2, is where the repertoires were released. A de-identified subject ID, COVID-19 status, age in years and sex were almost always included in the sample metadata. The dataset comprised deeply sampled blood TCRbeta repertoires from subjects exposed to, actively infected with, or recovered from COVID-19.

Summary of the overall study and its limitations: Clinical and demographic metadata were provided uncurated, with the amount varying by source and participant.

Concerning this clone itself: Its antigen has not been determined. The input lacks base qualities; no much larger clone sits a single base away.

Spanning cysteine to phenylalanine, the CDR3 consists of 12 amino acids. Of the read, only the CDR3 DNA is kept; its 36 bases are in frame from base 1. V has 5 bases trimmed and J has 8 bases trimmed; junction bases matching no gene number 5. From a lookup of the germline V gene, CDR1 and CDR2 are SGHTA and FQGNSA. Collaborating institutions collected whole blood in K2EDTA tubes following their own protocols. For TCRbeta analysis, collaborators shipped samples in one of three forms: frozen whole blood, isolated PBMCs, or DNA extracted from either of those sample types. TCRbeta CDR3 regions were amplified from genomic DNA using the immunoSEQ Assay, a bias-controlled multiplex PCR. The published analysis was carried out like this. The number of nucleated cells in each sample was estimated by amplification of reference gene primers within the assay. Sequence reads were collapsed and filtered to measure the absolute abundance of every unique TCRbeta CDR3 rearrangement. For each sample, productive Simpson clonality was calculated as the square root of Simpson's diversity index across productive rearrangements. Here the immuneACCESS table is served through TCRdb, limited to in-frame sequences with V and J called. Missing clones are a known gap in these copies; in checked studies unresolved V genes cover under half, and the rest lacks a known reason. V, J and clone size derive from that table, while D and trimming were established from the DNA sequence. Recorded for this sample are 120,000 or so clones; around 88% of them occurred a single time. The ten largest make up about 5.4% of the sample.

This clonotype originated in an elderly man with active or convalescent COVID-19. The sample comprised peripheral blood. The receptor chain draws on TRBV7-2 and TRBJ1-2; 7 junctional bases match TRBD1. The CDR3 is CASSVTGEGYTF. DNA sequence: TGTGCCAGCAGCGTTACAGGGGAGGGCTACACCTTC.